These T cell receptor beta chains were read from a single sample in a study of blood T cell repertoires in COVID-19. Method: immunoSEQ multiplex PCR; TCRdb's copy keeps in-frame clones and lacks some. The sample lists 350,000 or so clones, under 95% occurring once. Sample: PBMCs or T cells enriched from blood (not recorded which). These receptors were collected from a woman aged 25 to 39 who had recovered from COVID-19. CDR3s include the opening cysteine and the closing phenylalanine or tryptophan. D genes are given only for firm matches. Clone size is stated in some rows and not others, as once, few, many or a class when expanded.

-	-	TRBJ1-3	TRBV29-1	TGCAGCGCCGCGGGACGCCCAACAAACACCATATATTTT	CSAAGRPTNTIYF
-	-	TRBJ2-1	TRBV30	TGTGCCTGGACCGGAGGCATTTGGCAGTTCTTC	CAWTGGIWQFF
-	-	TRBJ2-1	TRBV5-4	TGTGCCAGCAGCTTATCCTCCCTGAATGAGCAGTTCTTC	CASSLSSLNEQFF
-	-	TRBJ1-5	TRBV28	TGTGCCAGCAGTTTAGTGGGAGGGCCTGAACAGCCCCAGCATTTT	CASSLVGGPEQPQHF
-	-	TRBJ2-7	TRBV6-2/TRBV6-3	TGTGCCAGCAGTTACTCGGTCGGGGGTTTCTACGAGCAGTACTTC	CASSYSVGGFYEQYF
-	-	TRBJ2-1	TRBV2	TGTGCCAGCGGGCCCCAATACAATGAGCAGTTCTTC	CASGPQYNEQFF
TRBD1	-	TRBJ2-2	TRBV7-3	TGTGCCAGCAGCCTGAGGCAGGGGGCGACCGGGGAGCTGTTTTTT	CASSLRQGATGELFF
TRBD2	-	TRBJ2-2	TRBV7-2	TGTGCCAGTATTAGTCTAGCGGGGGTCACCGGGGAGCTGTTTTTT	CASISLAGVTGELFF
TRBD1	-	TRBJ1-2	TRBV4-3	TGCGCCAGCAGCCCCACCCGACAGGGAAACTATGGCTACACCTTC	CASSPTRQGNYGYTF
TRBD1	-	TRBJ2-1	TRBV19	TGTGCCAGTAGTTCAAATTCCGGGACAGGGGCCTACAATGAGCAGTTCTTC	CASSSNSGTGAYNEQFF
TRBD1	-	TRBJ2-7	TRBV6-5	TGTGCCAGCAAAATCACAGGGGCGAGCTCCTACGAGCAGTACTTC	CASKITGASSYEQYF
TRBD1	-	TRBJ1-2	TRBV7-2	TGTGCCAGCAGCCTAACTAACAGGGGAATGAACTATGGCTACACCTTC	CASSLTNRGMNYGYTF
TRBD1	-	TRBJ1-3	TRBV18	TGTGCCAGCTCACTGGGGACAGGGGCTGGAAACACCATATATTTT	CASSLGTGAGNTIYF
-	-	TRBJ1-6	TRBV28	TGTGCCAGCAGTCCGACCGGGGGGGGTTCACCCCTCCACTTT	CASSPTGGGSPLHF
TRBD1	-	TRBJ1-4	TRBV4-3	TGCGCCAGCAGCCAAGATAGGACAGGATTGAATGAAAAACTGTTTTTT	CASSQDRTGLNEKLFF
-	-	TRBJ2-2	TRBV9	TGTGCCAGCAGCCTCGGGACCGGGGAGCTGTTTTTT	CASSLGTGELFF
-	-	TRBJ2-3	TRBV9	TGTGCCAGCAGCGGAGGCGGGGTAGATACGCAGTATTTT	CASSGGGVDTQYF
-	-	TRBJ2-5	TRBV6-5	TGTGCCAGCTATAGAGGTTGGAGTGAGACCCAGTACTTC	CASYRGWSETQYF
-	-	TRBJ1-1	TRBV4-3	TGCGCCAGCAGCCAAGATACAGGGACGCACACTGAAGCTTTCTTT	CASSQDTGTHTEAFF
TRBD1	-	TRBJ1-2	TRBV28	TGTGCCAGCAGAACACAGGGGTTGGGCTACACCTTC	CASRTQGLGYTF
-	few	TRBJ1-6	TRBV5-4	TGTGCCAGCAGCTTAGGGGGGGCTTTCTCACCCCTCCACTTT	CASSLGGAFSPLHF
-	-	TRBJ2-7	TRBV2	TGTGCCAGCAGGGTCCGGGGAGGAAGATACGAGCAGTACTTC	CASRVRGGRYEQYF
-	-	TRBJ2-5	TRBV19	TGTGCCAGTAGTAAATCCGGGACACCTACAGAGACCCAGTACTTC	CASSKSGTPTETQYF